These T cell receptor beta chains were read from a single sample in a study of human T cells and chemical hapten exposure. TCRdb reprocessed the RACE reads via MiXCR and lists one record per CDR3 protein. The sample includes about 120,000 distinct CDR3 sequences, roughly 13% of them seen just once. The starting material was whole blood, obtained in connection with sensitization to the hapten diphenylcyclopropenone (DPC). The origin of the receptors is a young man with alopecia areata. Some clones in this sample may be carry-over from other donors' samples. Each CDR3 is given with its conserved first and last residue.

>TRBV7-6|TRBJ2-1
CASSRGPTNEQFF
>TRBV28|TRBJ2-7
CASSLGTGSYEQYF
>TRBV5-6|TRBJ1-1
CASSFPERADSMNTEAFF
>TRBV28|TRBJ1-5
CATGRGNQPQHF
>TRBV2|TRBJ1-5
CASSERAAYSNQPQHF
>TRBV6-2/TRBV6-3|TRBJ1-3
CASSSRTGRRSGNTIYF
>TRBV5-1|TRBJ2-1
CASRGPPADEQFF
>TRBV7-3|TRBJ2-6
CASSTTGGANVLTF
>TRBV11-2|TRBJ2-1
CASSSSSGTYNEQFF
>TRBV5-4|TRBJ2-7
CASRIGGSYEQYF
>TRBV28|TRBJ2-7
CASSLPGQPYEQYF
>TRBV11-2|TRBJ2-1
CASNPTGGGAIGQFF
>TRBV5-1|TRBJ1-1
CASSLSGLLNTEAFF
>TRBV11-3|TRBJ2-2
CASSASFNTGELFF
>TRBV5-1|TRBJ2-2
CASSLVQGNTGELFF
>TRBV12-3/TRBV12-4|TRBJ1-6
CASTGTLGKNSPLHF
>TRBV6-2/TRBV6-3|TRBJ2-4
CASSADRSAKNIQYF
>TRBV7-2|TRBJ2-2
CASSRGGLLGTGELFF
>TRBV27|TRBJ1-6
CASCPGTPYNSPLHF
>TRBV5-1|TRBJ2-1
CASSLEASGSYNEQFF
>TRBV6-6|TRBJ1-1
CASSYSMGTEAFF
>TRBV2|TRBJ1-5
CASSQGLNQPQHF
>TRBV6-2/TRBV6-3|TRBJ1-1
CASSYSIGEAFF
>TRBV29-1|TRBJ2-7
CSVGVLTSYEQYF
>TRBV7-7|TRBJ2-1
CASSLVTGGIGEQFF
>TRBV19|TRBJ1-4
CASADRLNEKLFF
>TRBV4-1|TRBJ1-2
CASSQSGLRQTNYGYTF
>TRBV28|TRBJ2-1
CASSLGDRIYNEQFF
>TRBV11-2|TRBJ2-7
CASSLDRTSGGSKSSYEQYF
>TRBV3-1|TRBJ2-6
CASSLRGTGANVQTF
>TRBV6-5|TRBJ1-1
CAIEGPNTEAFF
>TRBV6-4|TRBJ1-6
CASSDRQGVWSPLHF
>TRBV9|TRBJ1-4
CASSVGGMSEKLFF